The clone carrying this T cell receptor (beta chain) was counted at least ten times. These data are taken from a study of regulatory T cells in long-lasting Graves disease. Sample time point: persistent/refractory GD, antithyroid drugs over 5 years with positive TRAb. After RNA was extracted from PBMCs, the TCR library was made from it. Both iRepertoire HTBI primers and Arm-PCR of CDR3 regions were used to build the TCR beta libraries. TCRdb reprocessed the multiplex PCR reads with MiXCR, giving one entry per CDR3 protein. The sample contains about 470,000 distinct CDR3 sequences, roughly a fifth of which appear only once. CDR3 length: 14 amino acids. Germline CDR1 reads SGHTA; CDR2 reads FQGTGA. J gave up 5 bases and V 1 base, and 4 bases lay outside the gene matches.

The sequence was obtained from a female donor with Graves disease. This material consisted of peripheral blood mononuclear cells (PBMCs), taken when the disease was refractory, from a patient treated with antithyroid drugs. The chain uses TRBV7-3 and TRBJ2-5, with TRBD2 matching 7 bases. The CDR3 DNA sequence: TGTGCCAGCAGCTTAATAAGCGGGGTGGAGACCCAGTACTTC. It translates to CASSLISGVETQYF.